The clone carrying this T cell receptor (beta chain) has at least ten counts. Amplification yielded TCR beta CDR3 regions, with RNA transcripts as the source. With the HTBI primer set, the TCR CDR3 went through a first round of RT-PCR. TCRdb re-analysed the multiplex PCR reads in MiXCR, keeping a single row per CDR3 protein. The sample carries around 250,000 distinct CDR3 sequences, approximately 15% recorded once. The data are from a study of T cells in Graves' hyperthyroidism and ophthalmopathy. This receptor was identified in a middle-aged woman with Graves' hyperthyroidism that later progressed to Graves' ophthalmopathy. The sequenced material came from blood.

CDR3 sequence: CASSPATGGGAGELFF. The DNA of the CDR3 is TGTGCCAGCAGTCCAGCGACAGGGGGCGGTGCCGGGGAGCTGTTTTTT. The chain couples TRBV27 to TRBJ2-2; TRBD1 matches at 10 bases. This CDR3 region has 16 residues. CDR1 and CDR2 (germline): MNHEY, SMNVEV (reference sequence). V lost 5 bases to trimming and J lost 6 bases; unmatched junction nucleotides: 9.